This TCR beta chain was recorded in a study of shared clonotypes between healthy human individuals. At the level of the study: The study used three CD4 naive, three CD4 memory, two CD8 naive and one CD8 memory plate per donor.

Study-wide points: Shared clonotypes across all four donors exceeded non-shared ones in generation probability.

CDR3 length equals 14 residues. Per the germline V gene, CDR1 is MNHEY and CDR2 is SMNVEV (reference sequence). The germline V and J ends were trimmed by 6 bases and 2 bases, with 13 bases remaining between them. Concerning this clone: Its antigen remains unknown.

Libraries were prepared by immunoSEQ multiplex PCR; TCRdb keeps only in-frame clonotypes and omits some of them. The sample yields roughly 2.5 million clones, just over 90% seen once. Sequenced sample: naive CD4+ T cells sorted from blood. Subset given: CD45RA+ positively selected. This TCR was sampled from a man aged 18 to 35 in good health. V usage is TRBV27 and J usage is TRBJ1-2; TRBD1 is a possible D gene (6 bases). The CDR3 sequence: CASRPLGGNYGYTF. Here the CDR3 DNA reads TGTGCCAGCAGACCCCTTGGGGGCAACTATGGCTACACCTTC.